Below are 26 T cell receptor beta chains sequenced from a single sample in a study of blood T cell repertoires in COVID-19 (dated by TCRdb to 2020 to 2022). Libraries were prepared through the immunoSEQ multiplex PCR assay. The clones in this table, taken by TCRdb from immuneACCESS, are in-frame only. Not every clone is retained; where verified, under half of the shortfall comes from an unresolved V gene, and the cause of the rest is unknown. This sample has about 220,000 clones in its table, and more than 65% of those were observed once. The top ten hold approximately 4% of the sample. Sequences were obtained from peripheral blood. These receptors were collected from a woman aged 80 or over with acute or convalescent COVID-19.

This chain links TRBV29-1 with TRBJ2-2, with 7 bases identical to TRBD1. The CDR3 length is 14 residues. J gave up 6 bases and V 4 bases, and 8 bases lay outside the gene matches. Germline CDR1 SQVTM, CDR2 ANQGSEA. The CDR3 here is CSVGQGGYSGELFF. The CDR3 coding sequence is TGCAGCGTTGGACAGGGTGGCTATTCCGGGGAGCTGTTTTTT.

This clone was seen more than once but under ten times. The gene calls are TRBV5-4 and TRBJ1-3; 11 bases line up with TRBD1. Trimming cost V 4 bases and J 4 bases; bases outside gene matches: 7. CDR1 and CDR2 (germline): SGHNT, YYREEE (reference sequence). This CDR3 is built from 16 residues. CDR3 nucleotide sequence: TGTGCCAGCAGCCCAGGACAGGGGGCGAACGGAAACACCATATATTTT. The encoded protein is CASSPGQGANGNTIYF.

CDR3 sequence: CATSSGLAGAIYEQYF. The CDR3 bases are TGTGCCACCAGCAGCGGACTAGCGGGGGCTATCTACGAGCAGTACTTC. The chain combines TRBV15 with TRBJ2-7; 13 nucleotides agree with TRBD2. Germline V lookup: CDR1 LNHNV, CDR2 YYDKDF (reference sequence). The CDR3 totals 16 residues. With V trimmed by 3 bases and J by 3 bases, 5 bases remained unmatched.

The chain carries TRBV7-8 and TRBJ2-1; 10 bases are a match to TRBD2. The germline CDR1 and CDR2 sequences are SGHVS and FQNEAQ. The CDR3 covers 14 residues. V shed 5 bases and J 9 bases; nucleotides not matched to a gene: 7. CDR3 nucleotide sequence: TGTGCCAGCAGCCTGAGACTAGCGGGTGGTGAGCAGTTCTTC. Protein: CASSLRLAGGEQFF. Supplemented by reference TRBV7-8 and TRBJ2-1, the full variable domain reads GAGVSQSPRYKVAKRGQDVALRCDPISGHVSLFWYQQALGQGPEFLTYFQNEAQLDKSGLPSDRFFAERPEGSVSTLKIQRTQQEDSAVYLCASSLRLAGGEQFFGPGTRLTVL.

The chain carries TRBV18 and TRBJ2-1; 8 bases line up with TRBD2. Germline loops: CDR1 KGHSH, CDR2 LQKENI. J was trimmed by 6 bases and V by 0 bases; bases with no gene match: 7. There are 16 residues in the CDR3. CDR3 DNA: TGTGCCAGCTCACCACCCACCATCGGGGGGGTCAATGAGCAGTTCTTC. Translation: CASSPPTIGGVNEQFF. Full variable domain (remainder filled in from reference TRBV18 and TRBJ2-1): NAGVMQNPRHLVRRRGQEARLRCSPMKGHSHVYWYRQLPEEGLKFMVYLQKENIIDESGMPKERFSAEFPKEGPSILRIQQVVRGDSAAYFCASSPPTIGGVNEQFFGPGTRLTVL.

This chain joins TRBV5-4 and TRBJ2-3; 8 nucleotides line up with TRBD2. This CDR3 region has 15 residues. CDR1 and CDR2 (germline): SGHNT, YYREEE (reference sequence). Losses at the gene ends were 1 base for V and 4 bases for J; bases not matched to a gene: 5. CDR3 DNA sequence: TGTGCCAGCAGCTTGCGGCGGGGGGCCCCAGATACGCAGTATTTT. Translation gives CASSLRRGAPDTQYF.

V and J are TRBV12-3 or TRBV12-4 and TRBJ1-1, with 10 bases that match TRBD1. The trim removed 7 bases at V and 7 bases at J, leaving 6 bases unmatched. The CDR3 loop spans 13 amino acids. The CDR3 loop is CASTLGQGSEAFF. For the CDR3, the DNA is TGTGCCAGCACCCTGGGACAGGGGAGTGAAGCTTTCTTT.

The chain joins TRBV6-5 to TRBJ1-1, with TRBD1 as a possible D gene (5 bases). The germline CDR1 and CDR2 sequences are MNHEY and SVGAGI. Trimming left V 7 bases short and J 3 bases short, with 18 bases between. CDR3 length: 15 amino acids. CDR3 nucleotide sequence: TGTGCCAGCACCTATGGGGGGGGTGTTGACACTGAAGCTTTCTTT. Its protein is CASTYGGGVDTEAFF.

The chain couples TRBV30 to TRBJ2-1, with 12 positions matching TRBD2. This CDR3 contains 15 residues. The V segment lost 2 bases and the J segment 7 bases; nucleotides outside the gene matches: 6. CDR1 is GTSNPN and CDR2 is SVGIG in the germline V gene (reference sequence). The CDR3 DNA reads TGTGCCTGGAGTCAAGGACTAGCGGGGAATAATGAGCAGTTCTTC. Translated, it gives CAWSQGLAGNNEQFF.

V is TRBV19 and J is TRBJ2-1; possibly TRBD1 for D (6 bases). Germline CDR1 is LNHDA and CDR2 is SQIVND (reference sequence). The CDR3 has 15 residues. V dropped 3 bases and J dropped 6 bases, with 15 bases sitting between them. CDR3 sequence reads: CASSIGRGSVNEQFF. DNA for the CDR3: TGTGCCAGTAGTATTGGTAGGGGGTCTGTCAATGAGCAGTTCTTC.

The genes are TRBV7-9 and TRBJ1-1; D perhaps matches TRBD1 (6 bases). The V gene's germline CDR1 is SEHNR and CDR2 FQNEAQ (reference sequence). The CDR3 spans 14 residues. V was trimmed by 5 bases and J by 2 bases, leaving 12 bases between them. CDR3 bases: TGTGCCAGCAGCCCATCCAGGGGAAACACTGAAGCTTTCTTT. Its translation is CASSPSRGNTEAFF.

CDR3 loop: CASSPYVAGIQETQYF. The CDR3 bases are TGTGCCAGCAGCCCATACGTAGCGGGGATCCAAGAGACCCAGTACTTC. V is TRBV5-6 and J is TRBJ2-5; TRBD2 aligns across 8 bases. CDR1 is SGHDT, CDR2 YYEEEE, per germline. With V trimmed by 4 bases and J by 1 base, 9 bases remained unmatched. This CDR3 comprises 16 residues.

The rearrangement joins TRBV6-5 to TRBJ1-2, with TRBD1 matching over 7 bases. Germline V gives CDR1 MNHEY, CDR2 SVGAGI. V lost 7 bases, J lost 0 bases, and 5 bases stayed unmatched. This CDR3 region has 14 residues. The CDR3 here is CASTNRGANYGYTF. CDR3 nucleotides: TGTGCCAGCACTAACAGGGGAGCTAACTATGGCTACACCTTC.

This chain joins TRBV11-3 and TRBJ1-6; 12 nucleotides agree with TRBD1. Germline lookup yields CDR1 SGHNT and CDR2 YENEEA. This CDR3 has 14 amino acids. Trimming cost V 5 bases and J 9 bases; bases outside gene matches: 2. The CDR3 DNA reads TGTGCCAGCAGCAAGGGACAGGGGGCTTCACCCCTCCACTTT. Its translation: CASSKGQGASPLHF.

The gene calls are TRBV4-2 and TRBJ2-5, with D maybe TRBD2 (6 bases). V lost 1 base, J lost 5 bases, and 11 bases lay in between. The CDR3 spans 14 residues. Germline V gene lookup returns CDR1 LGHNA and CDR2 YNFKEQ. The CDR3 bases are TGTGCCAGCAGCCAAGCGGGGGAGAGGGAGACCCAGTACTTC. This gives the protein CASSQAGERETQYF.

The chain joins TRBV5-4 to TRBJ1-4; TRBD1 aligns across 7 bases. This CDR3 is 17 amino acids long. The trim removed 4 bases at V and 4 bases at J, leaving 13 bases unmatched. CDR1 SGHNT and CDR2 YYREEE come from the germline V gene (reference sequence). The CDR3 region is CASSPTGTASGNEKLFF. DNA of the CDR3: TGTGCCAGCAGCCCTACCGGGACAGCCTCTGGTAATGAAAAACTGTTTTTT.

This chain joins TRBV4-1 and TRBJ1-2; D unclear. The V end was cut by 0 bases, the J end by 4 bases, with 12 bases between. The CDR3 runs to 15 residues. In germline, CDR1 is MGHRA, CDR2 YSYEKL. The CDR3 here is CASSQDHREGYGYTF. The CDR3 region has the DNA TGCGCCAGCAGCCAAGATCACCGGGAGGGCTATGGCTACACCTTC.

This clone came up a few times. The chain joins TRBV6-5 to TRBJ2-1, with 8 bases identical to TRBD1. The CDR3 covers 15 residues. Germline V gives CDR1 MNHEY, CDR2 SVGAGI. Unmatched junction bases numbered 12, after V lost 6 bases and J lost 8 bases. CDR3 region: CASSNGQGPFHEQFF. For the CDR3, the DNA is TGTGCCAGCAGCAACGGACAGGGACCCTTCCATGAGCAGTTCTTC.

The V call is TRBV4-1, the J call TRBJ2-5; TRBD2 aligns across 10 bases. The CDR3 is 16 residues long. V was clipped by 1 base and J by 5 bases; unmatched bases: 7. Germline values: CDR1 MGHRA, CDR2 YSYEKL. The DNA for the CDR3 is TGCGCCAGCAGCCAAGGGCCAGCGGGGGGGCGGGAGACCCAGTACTTC. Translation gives CASSQGPAGGRETQYF.

In DNA, the CDR3 is TGTGCCAGCAGCTTACAACTAGGGGGAATCAACAATGAGCAGTTCTTC. Protein sequence: CASSLQLGGINNEQFF. V usage is TRBV11-3 and J usage is TRBJ2-1, with D tentatively TRBD1 (6 bases). CDR3 length: 16 amino acids. CDR1 and CDR2 (germline): SGHNT, YENEEA. Trimming took off 2 bases at V and 5 bases at J, with 16 bases between the two ends.

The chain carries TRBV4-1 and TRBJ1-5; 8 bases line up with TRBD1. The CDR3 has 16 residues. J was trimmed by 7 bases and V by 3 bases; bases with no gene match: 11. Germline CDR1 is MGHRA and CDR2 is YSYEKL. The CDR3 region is CASSHRSGGIGQPQHF. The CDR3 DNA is TGCGCCAGCAGCCACAGGTCAGGGGGCATAGGACAGCCCCAGCATTTT.

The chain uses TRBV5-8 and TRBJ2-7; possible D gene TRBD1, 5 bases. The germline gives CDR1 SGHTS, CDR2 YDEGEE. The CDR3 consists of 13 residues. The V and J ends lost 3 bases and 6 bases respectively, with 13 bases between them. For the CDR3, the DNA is TGTGCCAGCAGCTGGGGCCCTTCTACCGAGCAGTACTTC. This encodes CASSWGPSTEQYF.

CDR3 bases: TGTGCCAGCAGCCCCCACCCCCCAGCGGGGCCATACGAGCAGTACTTC. Amino acids: CASSPHPPAGPYEQYF. This sequence joins TRBV13 and TRBJ2-7; TRBD2 aligns across 7 bases. The CDR3 covers 16 residues. The trim removed 5 bases at V and 4 bases at J, leaving 14 bases unmatched. Germline CDR1 is PRHDT and CDR2 is FYEKMQ (reference sequence).

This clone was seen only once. CDR3 nucleotide sequence: TGTGCCAGCTCACCAAAGACAGATAACACTGAAGCTTTCTTT. Residues: CASSPKTDNTEAFF. V gene TRBV18 combines with J gene TRBJ1-1; tentatively, D is TRBD1 (5 bases). This CDR3 comprises 14 residues. Germline CDR1 reads KGHSH; CDR2 reads LQKENI. The V end lost 2 bases, the J end lost 2 bases, and 9 bases lay between the germline ends.

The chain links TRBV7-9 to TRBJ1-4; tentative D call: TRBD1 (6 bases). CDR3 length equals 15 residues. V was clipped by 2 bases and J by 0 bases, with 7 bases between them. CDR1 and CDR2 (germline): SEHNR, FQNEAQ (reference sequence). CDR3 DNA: TGTGCCAGCAGCTTACCAGGGGCAACTAATGAAAAACTGTTTTTT. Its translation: CASSLPGATNEKLFF.

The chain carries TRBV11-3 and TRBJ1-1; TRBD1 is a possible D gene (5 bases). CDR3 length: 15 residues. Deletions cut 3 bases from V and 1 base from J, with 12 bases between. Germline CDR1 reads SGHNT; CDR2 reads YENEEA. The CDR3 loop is CASSFSIGANTEAFF. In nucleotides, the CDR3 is TGTGCCAGCAGCTTCAGTATAGGGGCGAACACTGAAGCTTTCTTT.